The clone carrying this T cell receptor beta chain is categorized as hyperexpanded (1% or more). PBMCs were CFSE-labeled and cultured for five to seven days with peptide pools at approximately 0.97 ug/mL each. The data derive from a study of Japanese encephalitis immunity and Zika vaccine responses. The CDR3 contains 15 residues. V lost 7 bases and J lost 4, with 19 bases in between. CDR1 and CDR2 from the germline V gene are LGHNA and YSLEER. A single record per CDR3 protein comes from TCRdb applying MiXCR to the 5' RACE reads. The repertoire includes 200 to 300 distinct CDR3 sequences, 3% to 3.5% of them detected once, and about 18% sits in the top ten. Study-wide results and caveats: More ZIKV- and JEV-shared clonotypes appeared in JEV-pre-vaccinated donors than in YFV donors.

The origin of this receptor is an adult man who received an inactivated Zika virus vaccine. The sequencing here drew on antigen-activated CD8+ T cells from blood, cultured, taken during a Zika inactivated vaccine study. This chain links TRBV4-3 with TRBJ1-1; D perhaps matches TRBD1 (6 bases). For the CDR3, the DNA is TGCGCCAGCAAAGAAGGGGGGGGACTGAGCACTGAAGCTTTCTTT. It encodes CASKEGGGLSTEAFF.